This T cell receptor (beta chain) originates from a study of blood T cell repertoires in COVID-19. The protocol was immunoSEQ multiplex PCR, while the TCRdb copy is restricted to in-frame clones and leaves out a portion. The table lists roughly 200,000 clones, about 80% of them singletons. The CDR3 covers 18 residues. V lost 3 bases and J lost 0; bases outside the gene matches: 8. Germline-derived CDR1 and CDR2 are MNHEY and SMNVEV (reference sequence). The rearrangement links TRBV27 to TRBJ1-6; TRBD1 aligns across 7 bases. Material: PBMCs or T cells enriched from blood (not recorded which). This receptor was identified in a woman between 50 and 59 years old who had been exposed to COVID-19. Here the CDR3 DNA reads TGTGCCAGCAGTTTCGGGACAGTTAAAAGCTCCTATAATTCACCCCTCCACTTT. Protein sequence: CASSFGTVKSSYNSPLHF.